The T cell receptor beta chain under discussion was sequenced for a study of T cells after yellow fever vaccination. Overall study: It was SMART-Seq v4 Ultra Low Input that prepared the fractions with low cell numbers.

CDR3 length equals 15 residues. The V end lost 2 bases, the J end lost 1 base, and 11 bases lay between the germline ends. Overall study results and limits: Contaminants from the bulk population, in the form of abundant clonotypes, could be found in FACS-sorted repertoires.

To note about this clonotype: The antigen is not known.

One entry per CDR3 protein, called by TCRdb with MiXCR from the 5' RACE reads. The table has roughly 330,000 distinct CDR3 sequences, roughly 7% seen once. This TCR was recovered from a man aged 18 to 29 who received the YFV17D yellow fever vaccine. The input for sequencing was PBMCs, taken about 41 days after the first yellow fever vaccination. The V gene is TRBV12-3 or TRBV12-4, the J gene TRBJ1-1; D gene uncertain. The CDR3 is CASSLLVGSNTEAFF. The CDR3 DNA reads as TGTGCCAGCAGTTTATTGGTCGGGTCGAACACTGAAGCTTTCTTT.